Reported below is one T cell receptor (beta chain). As originally analysed: Amplification from reference gene primers served as the basis for estimated nucleated cell counts. The table came from immunoSEQ multiplex PCR; TCRdb's copy has only in-frame clones and leaves some out. V, J and clone size derive from that table, while D and trimming were established from the DNA sequence. Among more than 110,000 clones listed, under 85% were seen once. Trimming removed 6 bases at V and 4 bases at J, with 17 bases between. The V gene's germline CDR1 is WSHSY and CDR2 SAAADI. The CDR3 runs 15 residues. This entry comes from a study of blood T cell repertoires in COVID-19. The wider study: There were acute and convalescent COVID-19 samples, and they came from the United States, Italy and Spain. Nucleic acid was either cDNA or gDNA, and it came from T cells, B-cell-depleted T cells, or PBMCs.

The receptor's source is a woman aged 80 or over in a cohort sampled during active or convalescent COVID-19. Source material: peripheral blood. The chain couples TRBV10-2 to TRBJ2-3; D might be TRBD2 (6 bases). The CDR3 DNA reads TGCGCCAGCAGGCCGGGACTTCACCCCTCAGATACGCAGTATTTT. Amino acid sequence: CASRPGLHPSDTQYF.